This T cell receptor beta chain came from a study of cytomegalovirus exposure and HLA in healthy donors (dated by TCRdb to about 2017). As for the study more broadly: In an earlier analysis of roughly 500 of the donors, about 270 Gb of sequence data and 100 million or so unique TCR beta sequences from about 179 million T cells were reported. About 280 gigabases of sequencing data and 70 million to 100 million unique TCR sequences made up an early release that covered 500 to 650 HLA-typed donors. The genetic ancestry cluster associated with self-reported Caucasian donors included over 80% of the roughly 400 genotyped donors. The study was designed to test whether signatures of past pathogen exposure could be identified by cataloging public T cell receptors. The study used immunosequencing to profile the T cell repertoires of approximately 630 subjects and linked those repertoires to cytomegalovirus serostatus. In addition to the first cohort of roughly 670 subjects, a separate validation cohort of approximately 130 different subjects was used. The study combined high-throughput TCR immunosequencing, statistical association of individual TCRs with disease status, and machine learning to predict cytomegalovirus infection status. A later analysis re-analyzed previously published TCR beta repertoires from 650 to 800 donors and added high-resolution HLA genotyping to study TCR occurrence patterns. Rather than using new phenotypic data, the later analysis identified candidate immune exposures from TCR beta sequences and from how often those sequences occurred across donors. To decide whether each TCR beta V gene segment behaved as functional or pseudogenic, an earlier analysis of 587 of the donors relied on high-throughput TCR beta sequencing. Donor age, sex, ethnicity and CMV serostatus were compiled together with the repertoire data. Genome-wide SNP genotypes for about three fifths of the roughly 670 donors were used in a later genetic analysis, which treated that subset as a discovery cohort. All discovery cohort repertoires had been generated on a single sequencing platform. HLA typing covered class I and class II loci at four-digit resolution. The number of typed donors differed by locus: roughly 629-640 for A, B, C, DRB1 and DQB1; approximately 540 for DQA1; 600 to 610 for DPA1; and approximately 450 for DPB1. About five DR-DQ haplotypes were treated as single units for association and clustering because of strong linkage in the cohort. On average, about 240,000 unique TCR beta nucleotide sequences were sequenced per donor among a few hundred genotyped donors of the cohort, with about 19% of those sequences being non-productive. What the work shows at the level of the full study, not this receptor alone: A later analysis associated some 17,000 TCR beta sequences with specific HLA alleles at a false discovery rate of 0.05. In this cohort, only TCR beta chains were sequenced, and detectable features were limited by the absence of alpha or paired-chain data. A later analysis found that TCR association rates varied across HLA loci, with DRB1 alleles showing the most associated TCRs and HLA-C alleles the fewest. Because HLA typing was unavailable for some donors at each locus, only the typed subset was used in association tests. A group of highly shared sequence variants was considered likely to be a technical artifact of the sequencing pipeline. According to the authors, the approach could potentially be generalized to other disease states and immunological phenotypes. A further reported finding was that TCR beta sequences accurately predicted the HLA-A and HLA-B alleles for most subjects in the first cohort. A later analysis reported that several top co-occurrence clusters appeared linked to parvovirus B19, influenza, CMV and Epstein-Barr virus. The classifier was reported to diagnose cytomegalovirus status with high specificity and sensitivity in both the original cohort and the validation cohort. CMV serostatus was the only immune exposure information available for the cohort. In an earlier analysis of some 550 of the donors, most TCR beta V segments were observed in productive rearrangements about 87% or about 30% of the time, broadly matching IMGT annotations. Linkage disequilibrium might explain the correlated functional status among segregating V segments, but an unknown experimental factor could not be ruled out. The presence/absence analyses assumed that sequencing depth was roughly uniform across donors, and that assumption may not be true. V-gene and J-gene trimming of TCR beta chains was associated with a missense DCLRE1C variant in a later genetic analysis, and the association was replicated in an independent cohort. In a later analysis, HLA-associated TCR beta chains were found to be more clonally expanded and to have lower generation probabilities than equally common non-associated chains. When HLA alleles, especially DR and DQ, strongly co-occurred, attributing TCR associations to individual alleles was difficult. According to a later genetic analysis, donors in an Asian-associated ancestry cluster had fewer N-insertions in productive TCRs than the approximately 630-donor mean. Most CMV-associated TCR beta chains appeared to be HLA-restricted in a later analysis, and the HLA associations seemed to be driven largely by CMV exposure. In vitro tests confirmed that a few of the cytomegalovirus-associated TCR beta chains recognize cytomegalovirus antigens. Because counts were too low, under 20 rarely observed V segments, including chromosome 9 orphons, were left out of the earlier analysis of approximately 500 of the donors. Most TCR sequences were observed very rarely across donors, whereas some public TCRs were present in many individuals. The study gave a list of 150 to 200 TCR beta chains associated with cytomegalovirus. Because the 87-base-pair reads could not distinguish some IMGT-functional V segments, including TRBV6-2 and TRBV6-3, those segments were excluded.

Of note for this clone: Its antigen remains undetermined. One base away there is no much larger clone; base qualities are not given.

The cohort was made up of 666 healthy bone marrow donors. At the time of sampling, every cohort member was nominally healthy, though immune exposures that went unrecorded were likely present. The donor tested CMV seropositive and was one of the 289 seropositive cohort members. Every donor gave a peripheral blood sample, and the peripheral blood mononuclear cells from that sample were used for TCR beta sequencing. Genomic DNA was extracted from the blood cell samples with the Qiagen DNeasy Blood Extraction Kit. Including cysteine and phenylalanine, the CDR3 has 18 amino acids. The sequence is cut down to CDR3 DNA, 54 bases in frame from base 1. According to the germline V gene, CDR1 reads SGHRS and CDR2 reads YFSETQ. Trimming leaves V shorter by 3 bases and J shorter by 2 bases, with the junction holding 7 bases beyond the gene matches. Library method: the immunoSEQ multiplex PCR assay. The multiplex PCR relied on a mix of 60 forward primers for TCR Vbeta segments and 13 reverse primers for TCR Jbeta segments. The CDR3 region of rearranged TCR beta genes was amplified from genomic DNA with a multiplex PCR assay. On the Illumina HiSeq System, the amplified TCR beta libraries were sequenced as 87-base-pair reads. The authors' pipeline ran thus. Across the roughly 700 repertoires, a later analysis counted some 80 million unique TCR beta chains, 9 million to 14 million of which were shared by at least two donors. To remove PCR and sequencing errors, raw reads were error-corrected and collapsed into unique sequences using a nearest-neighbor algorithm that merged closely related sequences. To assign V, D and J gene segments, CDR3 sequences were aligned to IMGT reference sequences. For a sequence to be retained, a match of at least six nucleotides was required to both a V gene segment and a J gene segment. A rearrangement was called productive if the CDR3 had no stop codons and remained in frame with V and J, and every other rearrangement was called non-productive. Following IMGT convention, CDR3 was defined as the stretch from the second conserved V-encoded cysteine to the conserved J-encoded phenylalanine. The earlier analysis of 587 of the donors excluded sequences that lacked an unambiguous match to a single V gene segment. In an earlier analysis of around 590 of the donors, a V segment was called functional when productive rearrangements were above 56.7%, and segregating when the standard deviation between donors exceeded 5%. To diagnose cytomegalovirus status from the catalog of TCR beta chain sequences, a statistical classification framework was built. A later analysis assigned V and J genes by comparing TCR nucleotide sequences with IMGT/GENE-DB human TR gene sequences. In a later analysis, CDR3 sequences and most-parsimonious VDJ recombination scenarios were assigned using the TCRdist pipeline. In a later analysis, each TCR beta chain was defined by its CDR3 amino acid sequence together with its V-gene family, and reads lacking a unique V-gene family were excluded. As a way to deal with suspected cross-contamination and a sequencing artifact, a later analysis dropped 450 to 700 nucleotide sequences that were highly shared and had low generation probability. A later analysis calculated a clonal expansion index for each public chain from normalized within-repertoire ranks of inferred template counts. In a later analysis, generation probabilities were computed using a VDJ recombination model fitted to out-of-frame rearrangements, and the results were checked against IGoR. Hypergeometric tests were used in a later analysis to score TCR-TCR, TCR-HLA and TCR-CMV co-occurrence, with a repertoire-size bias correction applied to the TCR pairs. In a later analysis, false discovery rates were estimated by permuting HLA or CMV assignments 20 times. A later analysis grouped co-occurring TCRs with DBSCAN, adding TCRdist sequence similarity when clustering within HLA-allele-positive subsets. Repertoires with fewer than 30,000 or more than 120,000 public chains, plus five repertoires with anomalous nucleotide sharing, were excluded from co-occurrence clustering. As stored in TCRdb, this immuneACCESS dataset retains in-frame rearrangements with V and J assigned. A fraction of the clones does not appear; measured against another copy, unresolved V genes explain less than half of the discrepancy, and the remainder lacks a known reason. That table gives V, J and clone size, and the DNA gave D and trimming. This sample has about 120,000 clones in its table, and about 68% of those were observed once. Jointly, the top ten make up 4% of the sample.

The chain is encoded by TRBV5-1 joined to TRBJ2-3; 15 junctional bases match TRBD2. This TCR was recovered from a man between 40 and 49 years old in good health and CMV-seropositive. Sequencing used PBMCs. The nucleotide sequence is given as TGCGCCAGCAGCTACGGACTAGCGGGAGGGGGGGACACAGATACGCAGTATTTT. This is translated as CASSYGLAGGGDTDTQYF. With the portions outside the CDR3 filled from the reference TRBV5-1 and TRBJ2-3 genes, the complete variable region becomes KAGVTQTPRYLIKTRGQQVTLSCSPISGHRSVSWYQQTPGQGLQFLFEYFSETQRNKGNFPGRFSGRQFSNSRSEMNVSTLELGDSALYLCASSYGLAGGGDTDTQYFGPGTRLTVL.